What follows describes a single T cell receptor (beta chain). Its antigen remains undetermined. Per-base qualities were not stored, and no clone one base away is much larger. The data derive from a study of blood T cell repertoires in COVID-19 (dated by TCRdb to 2019 to 2021). Regarding the study in general: Samples covering the acute and convalescent phases of COVID-19 were provided by collaborators in the United States, Italy and Spain. Where available, HLA class I and class II types were obtained from metadata supplied by the sample provider rather than from assay-based typing. Sample metadata almost always included a de-identified subject ID, COVID-19 status, age in years and sex. The samples were drawn from two sources: the first 160 participants of the ongoing ImmuneRACE study, and 1,000 to 1,500 subjects contributed by 6 global collaborators. The material from the prospective study consisted of cDNA or gDNA derived from T cells, B-cell-depleted T cells, or PBMCs. The repertoires were released in a freely available public database intended as a resource for research on the immune response to SARS-CoV-2. Subjects who had been exposed to COVID-19, were actively infected with it, or had recovered from it provided the deeply sampled blood TCRbeta repertoires that made up the dataset. Findings and caveats that apply to the study as a whole: The quantity of clinical and demographic metadata differed by source and by participant and was supplied without curation.

In Seattle, one collaborating source enrolled patients while the infection was active and tracked those patients longitudinally over the course of disease. Collaborating institutions collected whole blood in K2EDTA tubes following their own protocols. For TCRbeta analysis, collaborators shipped samples in one of three forms: frozen whole blood, isolated PBMCs, or DNA extracted from either of those sample types. The immunoSEQ Assay, a bias-controlled multiplex PCR, was used to amplify TCRbeta CDR3 regions from genomic DNA. Regarding the original processing steps: Nucleated cell counts per sample were estimated from amplification of reference gene primers within the assay. To quantify the absolute abundance of each unique TCRbeta CDR3 rearrangement, sequence reads were collapsed and filtered. For each sample, productive Simpson clonality was calculated as the square root of Simpson's diversity index over productive rearrangements. The table comes from immuneACCESS by way of TCRdb, which keeps in-frame sequences with V and J called. Part of the clones is missing from these tables; in studies checked, under half for an unresolved V gene and the rest for unknown reasons. That table gives V, J and clone size, and the DNA gave D and trimming. In this sample the table shows around 63,000 clones, around 70% of which occur a single time. The leading ten clones occupy roughly 4.9% of the sample.

For CDR1 and CDR2, the germline V gene (reference sequence) lists LGHDT and YNNKEL. Counted from cysteine to phenylalanine, this CDR3 has 17 amino acids. The CDR3 DNA has 51 bases and is translated from base 1. Trimming takes 1 base from V and 5 bases from J, and the germline ends sit 15 bases apart. Sequenced input: peripheral blood. This TCR derives from a woman between 65 and 79 years old with COVID-19, enrolled during active disease. The chain is made from TRBV3-1 (or the pseudogene TRBV3-2) and TRBJ1-6, with no confident D gene call. The DNA sequence is as follows: TGTGCCAGCAGCCAAGTAGGGCTCACGGGAAATAATTCACCCCTCCACTTT. It encodes CASSQVGLTGNNSPLHF.